This T cell receptor (beta chain) was sequenced in a study of neoadjuvant anti-PD-1 for oral cavity cancer. In the case of this clone: Its cognate antigen is unknown.

Study results and caveats: Expansion of preexisting intratumoral clones was suggested to aid response.

Two replicates per tumor sample, mostly from roughly 4.9 ug of genomic DNA. The protocol was immunoSEQ multiplex PCR, while the TCRdb copy is restricted to in-frame clones and leaves out a portion. The sample consists of 6,600 or so clones, around 40% of them appearing once. Patients had HPV-negative, locally advanced oral cavity squamous cell carcinoma. The CDR3 length is 16 residues. V lost 5 bases, J lost 2 bases, and 7 bases stayed unmatched. Germline V lookup: CDR1 SGHVS, CDR2 FNYEAQ. J is TRBJ2-5 and V is TRBV7-6; 11 bases are a match to TRBD1. The sample here was tumor tissue, taken before nivolumab (anti-PD-1) treatment. This clonotype was sampled from a person aged 40 to 85 with oral cavity squamous cell carcinoma. The CDR3 protein is CASSPRDRGGQETQYF. Here the CDR3 DNA reads TGTGCCAGCAGCCCCCGGGACAGGGGGGGGCAAGAGACCCAGTACTTC.